This TCR beta chain was sequenced in a study of blood T cell repertoires in COVID-19. Everyone who took part was about 18 to 89 years old, and they came from about two dozen US areas. Participants' own reports of clinical history determined their cohort assignment. Per the study methods: Using reference gene primer amplification, nucleated cell counts were estimated. Method: immunoSEQ multiplex PCR; TCRdb's copy keeps in-frame clones and lacks some. V, J and clone size are taken as reported in that table, and D and trimming were inferred from the DNA itself. Here the sample spans 320,000 or so clones, around 85% being singletons. From germline, CDR1 is LNHNV and CDR2 YYDKDF (reference sequence). The germline V and J ends were trimmed by 1 base and 3 bases, with 16 bases remaining between them. The CDR3 consists of 16 residues.

J is TRBJ2-7 and V is TRBV15; D may be TRBD2 (6 bases). Sequences were obtained from PBMCs or T cells enriched from blood (not recorded which). The receptor was derived from a woman aged 25 to 39 who had been exposed to COVID-19. The CDR3 coding sequence is TGTGCCACCAGCAGAGTCATAACTAGCACCCTCTACGAGCAGTACTTC. Protein: CATSRVITSTLYEQYF.